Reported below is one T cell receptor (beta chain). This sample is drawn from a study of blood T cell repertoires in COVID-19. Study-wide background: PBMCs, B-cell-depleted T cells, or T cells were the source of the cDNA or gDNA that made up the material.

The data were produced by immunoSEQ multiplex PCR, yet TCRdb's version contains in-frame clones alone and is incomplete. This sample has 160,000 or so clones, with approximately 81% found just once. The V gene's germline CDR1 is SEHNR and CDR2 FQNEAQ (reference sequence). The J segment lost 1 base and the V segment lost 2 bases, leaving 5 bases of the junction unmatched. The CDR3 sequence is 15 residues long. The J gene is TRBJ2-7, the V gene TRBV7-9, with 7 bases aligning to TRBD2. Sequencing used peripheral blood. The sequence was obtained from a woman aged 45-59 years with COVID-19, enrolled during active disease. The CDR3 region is CASSLREGHSYEQYF. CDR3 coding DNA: TGTGCCAGCAGCTTAAGGGAGGGGCATTCCTACGAGCAGTACTTC.